The sample holds one count of the clone carrying this TCR beta chain. Its antigen remains unidentified. This entry comes from a study of molecular identifiers for immune sequencing clone quantification. V was clipped by 1 base and J by 7 bases, with 10 bases between them. This CDR3 contains 13 residues. General study findings and limits: Clones above 20 RNA copies held over 97% of effector molecules, under 1% in naive cells. Reportedly, one cell's Jurkat TCR RNA was detected within 1,200,000 naive CD8 cells.

MiXCR was run by TCRdb on the PCR reads, yielding one entry per CDR3 protein. Of some 590,000 distinct CDR3 sequences listed, 25% were seen once; the top ten hold about 0.84%. The sample consisted of naive CD8+ T cells from blood, with Jurkat cell RNA spiked in. Documented subset: FACS-sorted CD8+CD4-CCR7+CD45RA+ naive T cells. The receptor's source is a human donor in good health. Some libraries in this study had Jurkat cell RNA spiked in. The rearrangement links TRBV12-3 or TRBV12-4 to TRBJ2-5, with D perhaps being TRBD1 or TRBD2 (6 bases each). This chain's CDR3 is CASSLVGGPTQYF. The CDR3 DNA follows: TGTGCCAGCAGTTTAGTGGGGGGCCCGACCCAGTACTTC.